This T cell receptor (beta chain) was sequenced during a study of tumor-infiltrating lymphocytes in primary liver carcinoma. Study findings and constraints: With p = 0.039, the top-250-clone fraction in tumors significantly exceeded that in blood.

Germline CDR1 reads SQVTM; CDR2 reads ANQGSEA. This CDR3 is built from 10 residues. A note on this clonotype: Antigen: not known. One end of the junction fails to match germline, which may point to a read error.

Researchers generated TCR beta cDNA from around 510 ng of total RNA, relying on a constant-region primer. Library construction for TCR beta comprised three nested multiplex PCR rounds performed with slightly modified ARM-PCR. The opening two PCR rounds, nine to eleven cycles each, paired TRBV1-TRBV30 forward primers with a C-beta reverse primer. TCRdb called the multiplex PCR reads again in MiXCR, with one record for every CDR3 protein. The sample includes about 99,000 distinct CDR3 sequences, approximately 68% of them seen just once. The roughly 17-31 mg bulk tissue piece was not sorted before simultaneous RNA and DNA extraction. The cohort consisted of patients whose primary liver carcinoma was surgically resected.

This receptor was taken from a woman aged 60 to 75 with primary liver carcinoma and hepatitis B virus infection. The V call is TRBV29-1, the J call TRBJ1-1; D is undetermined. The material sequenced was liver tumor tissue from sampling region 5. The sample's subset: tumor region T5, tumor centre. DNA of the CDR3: TGCAGCGTTGTGATAGCTGAGGCTTTCTTT. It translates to CSVVIAEAFF.